The present T cell receptor (beta chain) was sequenced within a study of shared clonotypes between healthy human individuals. Worth noting for this clone: Its specificity is unknown.

Study-level points and caveats: What rarefaction showed was incomplete sorted-subset sequencing despite large depth.

Using immunoSEQ multiplex PCR, the repertoire was profiled, and TCRdb retains in-frame clones only, with some absent. The sample carries approximately 980,000 clones, approximately 80% recorded once. The CDR3 loop spans 15 amino acids. The germline V gene encodes CDR1 SGHRS and CDR2 YFSETQ. The V gene lost 7 bases and the J gene lost 6 bases, with 19 bases spanning the gap. Sample: memory CD4+ T cells sorted from blood. The subset was: CD45RA-negative fraction. This sequence originates from a man aged 18 to 29 in good health. The chain couples TRBV5-1 to TRBJ2-2; D is possibly TRBD2 (5 bases). This CDR3 reads CASSEGQIGPGELFF. DNA for the CDR3: TGCGCCAGCTCAGAGGGCCAAATCGGCCCCGGGGAGCTGTTTTTT.